This TCR beta chain was obtained from a study of T-cell reconstitution after alpha-beta-depleted transplantation in children. Findings of the study overall: Some patients' high day-60 TCRbeta diversity was traced to surviving recipient T cells and thymic progenitors.

The library targeted TCRbeta and was prepared with unique molecular identifiers. TCRdb analysed the PCR reads with MiXCR anew, one entry per CDR3 protein. The sample lists under 400,000 distinct CDR3 sequences, over 20% seen once, with 11% in the top ten. V lost 3 bases and J lost 2; bases outside the gene matches: 5. The V gene's germline CDR1 is SGHRS and CDR2 YFSETQ. The CDR3 length is 16 residues. This clonotype was detected a few times. The antigen is undetermined. The gene calls are TRBV5-1 and TRBJ2-3; 11 bases align to TRBD2. This clonotype was obtained from a male patient younger than 18 who had a stem cell transplant for acute lymphoblastic leukemia, so the T cells may come from the graft donor. Sequencing used PBMCs, mostly from graft donor cells, obtained 180 days after TCRalphabeta/CD19-depleted stem cell transplant. This CDR3 reads CASSYGTSGATDTQYF. Written as DNA, the CDR3 is TGCGCCAGCAGCTACGGGACTAGCGGAGCCACAGATACGCAGTATTTT.